The T cell receptor beta chain described here comes from a study of blood T cell repertoires in COVID-19. Study at large: Researchers got acute and convalescent COVID-19 samples from the United States, Italy and Spain. Sample material is recorded as cDNA or gDNA derived from T cells, B-cell-depleted T cells, or PBMCs.

Study processing details: Nucleated cell counts were estimated from reference gene primer amplification. Sequencing was performed with immunoSEQ multiplex PCR; in TCRdb, only in-frame clones are kept and a portion is missing. For V, J and clone size, that table is used; D and trimming come from the DNA. Among over 95,000 clones listed, roughly 79% were seen once. The CDR3 is 13 residues long. Losses at the gene ends were 5 bases for V and 1 base for J; bases not matched to a gene: 0. Germline V CDR1 and CDR2: SNHLY, FYNNEI. The chain couples TRBV2 to TRBJ2-5, with 8 bases lining up with TRBD2. Material for sequencing was peripheral blood. The receptor was derived from a human donor in a cohort sampled during active COVID-19. The CDR3 loop is CASSTSGQETQYF. The DNA of the CDR3 is TGTGCCAGCAGTACTAGCGGCCAAGAGACCCAGTACTTC.